A selection of T cell receptor beta chains follows, all from one sample in a study of cytomegalovirus exposure and HLA in healthy donors. TCRdb's table, derived via immunoSEQ multiplex PCR, lists solely in-frame clones and lacks some. The sample has 300,000 to 400,000 clones, nearly 90% seen once. The sample taken for sequencing was PBMCs. The receptors derive from a man aged 30-40 years in good health and CMV-seronegative. The conserved cysteine and the conserved F or W are not part of the CDR3 here.

>TRBJ2-1|TRBV7-6
ASSSGAGTRANNEQF
>TRBJ1-5|TRBV13
ASSIYRCGKGNQPQH
>TRBJ1-6|TRBV7-9
ASSPGTGNNSPLH
>TRBJ2-7|TRBV27
ASSLGGSYYEQY
>TRBJ1-2|TRBV7-2
ASSSRQGAIYGYT
>TRBJ2-5|TRBV6-5
ASNPLAGGAETQY
>TRBJ2-5|TRBV27
ASSFRGWETQY
>TRBJ2-6|TRBV4-3
ASSQKIQISGANVLT
>TRBJ2-7|TRBV7-2
ASSLAGNIYEQY
>TRBJ2-3|TRBV5-6
ASSFRTGGRTDTQY
>TRBJ2-1|TRBV5-1
ASSVSGGAYNEQF
>TRBJ1-6|TRBV4-1
ASSQSIGVTYNSPLH
>TRBJ2-2|TRBV19
ASNLAGETGELF
>TRBJ2-5|TRBV5-4
ASSPGTGHPTQY
>TRBJ1-5|TRBV19
ASSSGAAYSNQPQH
>TRBJ1-3|TRBV6-1
ASSVDIRSGNTIY
>TRBJ1-6|TRBV6-5
ASRLQGSYNSPLH
>TRBJ1-5|TRBV7-9
ASSLWGVGSWDSNQPQH
>TRBJ2-3|TRBV18
ASSPLMGTGATDTQY
>TRBJ2-1|TRBV10-3
AIRRESYNEQF
>TRBJ2-2|TRBV15
ATSRDSTEGGHWGAGELF
>TRBJ1-1|TRBV9
ASSGEDGEAF
>TRBJ1-2|TRBV7-9
ASSLAGLTYGYT
>TRBJ1-4|TRBV7-9
ASSFLTRTGAREREKLF
>TRBJ1-3|TRBV4-3
ASSQSPGGNTIY
>TRBJ2-5|TRBV4-1
ASSQASWAEETQY
>TRBJ1-4|TRBV6-6
ASRKGDPNEKLF
>TRBJ1-1|TRBV6-6
ASSTGGMNTEAF
>TRBJ2-7|TRBV5-4
ASSKEGGVYEQY
>TRBJ1-1|TRBV5-1
ASSSTGTGGTEAF
>TRBJ2-7|TRBV6-4
ASSDSWGGTGEDEQY
>TRBJ1-5|TRBV4-1
ASSPYGGQGVRQPQH
>TRBJ1-2|TRBV6-5
ASRRFTGLAGYT
>TRBJ1-3|TRBV10-3
AIRANTIY
>TRBJ2-7|TRBV15
ATSRDSPGSSYEQY
>TRBJ2-7|TRBV5-4
ASSLAEEYEQY
>TRBJ1-1|TRBV7-9
ASSLVWEVEAF
>TRBJ2-7|TRBV2
ASMRAYEQY
>TRBJ1-2|TRBV4-1
ASSQDSRVGYGYT
>TRBJ1-2|TRBV5-4
ASSSGGVNYGYT
>TRBJ2-2|TRBV7-9
ASSSIPGQSGGELF
>TRBJ2-5|TRBV29-1
SVSRQGRETQY
>TRBJ2-6|TRBV5-6
ASSLGGQVNVLT
>TRBJ1-2|TRBV9
ASSVGQTGPNYGYT
>TRBJ1-2|TRBV20-1
SASMGAYIT
>TRBJ2-7|TRBV6-1
ASSEDRVRNEQY
>TRBJ2-2|TRBV5-4
ASSFRREGGELF
>TRBJ2-3|TRBV5-1
ASSSGLLASGPRNTQY
>TRBJ2-3|TRBV5-8
ASSLGGLTGADTQY
>TRBJ2-1|TRBV5-4
ASSSSLGEQF
>TRBJ2-1|TRBV6-1
ASSARDRGSYNEQF
>TRBJ1-4|TRBV6-5
ASSSSWGRTNEKLF
>TRBJ2-3|TRBV7-9
ASSREVTSGGTTDTQY